This T cell receptor beta chain was sequenced for a study of cytomegalovirus exposure and HLA in healthy donors. CDR1 is SGHTA and CDR2 is FQGNSA in the germline V gene. The CDR3 runs 15 residues. Losses at the gene ends were 5 bases for V and 3 bases for J; bases not matched to a gene: 7. Primers included in the PCR were 60 Vbeta and 13 Jbeta primers. Method: immunoSEQ multiplex PCR; TCRdb's copy keeps in-frame clones and lacks some. The table has approximately 260,000 clones, about nine tenths seen once. This clonotype was sampled from a girl aged 2-10 years in good health and CMV-seronegative. The gene calls are TRBV7-2 and TRBJ1-2, with TRBD1 matching over 9 bases. Sequenced sample: PBMCs. The CDR3 loop reads CASSPPGQGYYGYTF. For the CDR3, the DNA is TGTGCCAGCAGCCCCCCGGGACAGGGTTACTATGGCTACACCTTC.